Listed here are 5 T cell receptor beta chains from one sample, sequenced in a study of T cell responses to AZD1222 COVID-19 vaccine. Assay: immunoSEQ multiplex PCR; the TCRdb copy retains only in-frame clones and omits some. This listing includes around 150,000 clones. Specimen: peripheral blood. Every receptor here comes from an adult in good health.

The chain joins TRBV12-3 or TRBV12-4 to TRBJ1-1, with D unclear. V was clipped by 3 bases and J by 0 bases, with 5 bases between them. This CDR3 has 13 amino acids. For the CDR3, the DNA is TGTGCCAGCAGTTTTCAGATGAACACTGAAGCTTTCTTT. It codes for CASSFQMNTEAFF.

This chain links TRBV2 with TRBJ2-2; 7 bases line up with TRBD2. Germline trimming cut 6 bases from V and 2 bases from J; bases unmatched to any gene: 0. Germline-derived CDR1 and CDR2 are SNHLY and FYNNEI. The CDR3 loop spans 13 amino acids. The DNA for the CDR3 is TGTGCCAGCAGGGGACTAAACACCGGGGAGCTGTTTTTT. Translated, it gives CASRGLNTGELFF.

This chain links TRBV5-3 with TRBJ1-1; the D gene is possibly TRBD1 (6 bases). TRBV5-3 is marked as an open reading frame, function uncertain. This CDR3 is 15 amino acids long. V shed 0 bases and J shed 1 base, with 10 bases lying between them. The CDR3 sequence: CARSLGQDRNTEAFF. CDR3 coding DNA: TGTGCCAGAAGCTTGGGGCAGGACAGGAACACTGAAGCTTTCTTT.

J is TRBJ1-2 and V is TRBV12-3 or TRBV12-4, with D hard to call. V was pared by 5 bases and J by 8 bases, with 9 bases between. The CDR3 runs to 11 residues. The CDR3 spells CASSRLGGYTF. CDR3 sequence (DNA): TGTGCCAGCAGTAGGCTCGGGGGCTACACCTTC.

The chain carries TRBV30 and TRBJ1-2; tentatively, D is TRBD1 (5 bases). Between the trimmed V and J ends, which lost 3 bases and 7 bases, there was a span of 9 bases. The germline V gene encodes CDR1 GTSNPN and CDR2 SVGIG (reference sequence). The length of the CDR3 is 11 residues. In DNA form, the CDR3 reads TGTGCCTGGAGCGGGGCGCGTGGCTACACCTTC. This encodes CAWSGARGYTF.